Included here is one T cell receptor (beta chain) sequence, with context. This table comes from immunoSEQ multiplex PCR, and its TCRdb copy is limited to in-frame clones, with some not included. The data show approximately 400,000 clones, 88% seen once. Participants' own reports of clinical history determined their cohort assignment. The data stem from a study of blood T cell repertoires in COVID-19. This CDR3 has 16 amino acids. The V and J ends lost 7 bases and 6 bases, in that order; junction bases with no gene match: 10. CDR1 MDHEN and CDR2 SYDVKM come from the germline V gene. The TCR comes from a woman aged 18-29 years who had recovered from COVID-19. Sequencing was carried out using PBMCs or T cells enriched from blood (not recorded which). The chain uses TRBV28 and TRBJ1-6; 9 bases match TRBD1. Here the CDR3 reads CASNLGQGVGNSPLHF. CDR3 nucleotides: TGTGCCAGCAACCTGGGACAGGGTGTTGGTAATTCACCCCTCCACTTT.